These 6 T cell receptor beta chains came from one sample sequenced in a study of vaccination and CD4 T cells after COVID-19. These receptors have no known antigen. Treatment defined: approximately nine-day PBMC culture with coronavirus spike peptide pools or control peptides (ViraFEST assay). The Oncomine TCR Beta short-read assay sequenced DNA from cultured CD4+ T cells. TCRdb called the PCR reads again in MiXCR, with one record for every CDR3 protein. The sample yields around 18,000 distinct CDR3 sequences, 30% to 35% seen once. Sequenced material: cultured CD4+ T cells from blood. The receptors derive from a human donor with COVID-19.

This chain uses TRBV12-3 or TRBV12-4 with TRBJ2-1; 10 positions match TRBD2. The CDR3 consists of 15 residues. The J segment lost 4 bases and the V segment lost 5 bases, leaving 5 bases of the junction unmatched. Here the CDR3 reads CASSDGLAAYNEQFF. The CDR3 coding sequence is TGTGCCAGCAGTGACGGACTAGCGGCGTACAATGAGCAGTTCTTC.

This clonotype was detected a few times. The chain combines TRBV30 with TRBJ1-6; D is ambiguous. The CDR3 consists of 12 residues. The germline V gene encodes CDR1 GTSNPN and CDR2 SVGIG (reference sequence). The CDR3 spells CALVGYNSPLHF. The DNA of the CDR3 is TGTGCTTTGGTGGGCTATAATTCACCCCTCCACTTT.

The chain carries TRBV27 and TRBJ2-5, with D maybe TRBD1 (6 bases). V lost 2 bases and J lost 9, with 16 bases in between. Per the germline V gene, CDR1 is MNHEY and CDR2 is SMNVEV (reference sequence). The CDR3 length is 14 residues. The CDR3 region has the DNA TGTGCCAGCAGTTTACAGACGCCCAGGGGTCCCCAGTACTTC. This gives the protein CASSLQTPRGPQYF.

The J gene is TRBJ1-5, the V gene TRBV6-2 or TRBV6-3, with 7 bases fitting TRBD1. Germline V gives CDR1 MNHEY, CDR2 SVGEGT. The CDR3 totals 15 residues. J lost 7 bases, V lost 10 bases, and 16 bases had no gene match. The CDR3 nucleotides are TGTGCCACCAACACCTACAGGGGTCAGAAGCAGCCCCAGCATTTT. The encoded protein is CATNTYRGQKQPQHF.

As to this clonotype: At one boundary the junction diverges from the germline segment, which might be a read error. The V and J genes are TRBV28 and TRBJ2-1, with 10 bases that match TRBD2. The CDR3 runs 12 residues. Looked up from germline, CDR1 is MDHEN and CDR2 is SYDVKM. This CDR3 reads CASSPTGLAEEF. The CDR3 bases are TGTGCCAGCAGTCCCACCGGACTAGCGGAAGAATTC.

The table lists this clonotype with a few counts. J is TRBJ2-5 and V is TRBV7-2, with TRBD1 identical over 7 bases. From germline, CDR1 is SGHTA and CDR2 FQGNSA. CDR3 length: 15 amino acids. V shed 1 base and J 9 bases; nucleotides not matched to a gene: 11. In DNA form, the CDR3 reads TGTGCCAGCAGCTTAGTCGGTCGCCAGGGGGTCCCCCAGTACTTC. Amino acid sequence: CASSLVGRQGVPQYF.